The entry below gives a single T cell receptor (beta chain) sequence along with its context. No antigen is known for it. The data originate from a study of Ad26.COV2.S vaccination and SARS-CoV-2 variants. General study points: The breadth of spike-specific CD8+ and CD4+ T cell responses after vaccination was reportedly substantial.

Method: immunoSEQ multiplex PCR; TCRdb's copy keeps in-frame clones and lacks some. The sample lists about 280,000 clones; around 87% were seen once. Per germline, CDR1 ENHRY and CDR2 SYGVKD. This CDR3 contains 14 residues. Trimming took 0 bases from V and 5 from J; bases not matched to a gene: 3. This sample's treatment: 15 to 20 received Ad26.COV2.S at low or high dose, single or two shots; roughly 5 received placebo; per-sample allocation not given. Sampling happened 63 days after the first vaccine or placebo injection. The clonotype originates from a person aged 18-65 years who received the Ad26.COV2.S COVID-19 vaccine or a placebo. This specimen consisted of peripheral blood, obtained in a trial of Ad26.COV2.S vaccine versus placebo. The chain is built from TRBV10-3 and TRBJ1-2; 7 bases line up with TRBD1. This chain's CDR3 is CAISESGGAYGYTF. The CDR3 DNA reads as TGTGCCATCAGTGAGTCAGGGGGCGCGTATGGCTACACCTTC.